The entry below gives a single T cell receptor (beta chain) sequence along with its context. What it binds is not known. The data derive from a study of memory CD4+ T cells and cytomegalovirus serostatus. The sort gate was single viable CD3+CD4+CD8-CD45RO+ cells for memory CD4+ T cells. CDR1 and CDR2 from the germline V gene are SGHAT and FQNNGV. Trimming stripped 0 bases from V and 5 bases from J, with 8 bases between. The CDR3 totals 13 residues. Overall study results and limits: Of approximately 150 reported CMV TCRbeta sequences, just over 65 were found in memory CD4+ repertoires.

In the original processing: Out-of-frame sequences were removed, leaving a few million distinct TCRbeta sequences. Only in-frame clones appear in the TCRdb table, and some are missing; sequencing was by immunoSEQ multiplex PCR. That table is the source of V, J and clone size, and D and trimming were worked out from the DNA. The sample carries tens of thousands of clones, roughly four fifths recorded once. The sequence was obtained from an adult in good health and CMV-seronegative. The chain combines TRBV11-2 with TRBJ2-7; the D is unclear. Sequences were obtained from memory CD4+ T cells from blood. The CDR3 bases are TGTGCCAGCAGCTTAGATCAGGAAGACGAGCAGTACTTC. It yields the protein CASSLDQEDEQYF.